These 27 T cell receptor beta chains originate from one sample sequenced in a study of cytomegalovirus exposure and HLA in healthy donors. Use of 60 Vbeta and 13 Jbeta primers characterized the PCR. The assay was immunoSEQ multiplex PCR, and TCRdb's table has in-frame clones only and misses some. Among approximately 160,000 clones, about 75% were seen once, and the ten largest hold roughly 7.3%. Sequenced material: PBMCs. All receptors come from a male donor in good health and CMV-seropositive.

This rearrangement joins TRBV29-1 to TRBJ1-5; TRBD1 agrees at 8 bases. Germline lookup yields CDR1 SQVTM and CDR2 ANQGSEA. Unmatched junction bases numbered 4, after V lost 4 bases and J lost 5 bases. The length of the CDR3 is 13 residues. Here the CDR3 reads CSVAGQADQPQHF. The DNA for the CDR3 is TGCAGCGTTGCGGGACAGGCCGATCAGCCCCAGCATTTT.

The rearrangement joins TRBV19 to TRBJ2-7; D gene uncertain. The V gene's germline CDR1 is LNHDA and CDR2 SQIVND (reference sequence). The CDR3 sequence is 13 residues long. V shed 3 bases and J shed 2 bases, with 8 bases lying between them. CDR3 residues: CASSIGYAYEQYF. In DNA, the CDR3 is TGTGCCAGTAGTATCGGGTACGCCTACGAGCAGTACTTC.

The chain recombines TRBV13 with TRBJ2-1; 10 bases are shared with TRBD2. Germline values: CDR1 PRHDT, CDR2 FYEKMQ (reference sequence). This CDR3 is 15 amino acids long. The V gene end was trimmed by 8 bases and the J gene end by 4 bases; junction bases not matched to a gene: 8. CDR3 loop: CASSLLAGGYNEQFF. Written as DNA, the CDR3 is TGTGCCAGCTCTCTTTTAGCGGGGGGTTACAATGAGCAGTTCTTC.

V and J are TRBV12-5 and TRBJ1-6, with TRBD1 matching over 9 bases. The germline CDR1 and CDR2 sequences are LGHNT and FRNRAP. This CDR3 region has 19 residues. J was trimmed by 0 bases and V by 4 bases; bases with no gene match: 10. This CDR3 reads CASGWGPGQGSSYNSPLHF. The DNA for the CDR3 is TGTGCTAGTGGTTGGGGACCGGGACAGGGAAGCTCCTATAATTCACCCCTCCACTTT.

The J gene is TRBJ2-5, the V gene TRBV6-1; 7 nucleotides agree with TRBD2. Germline CDR1 MNHNS, CDR2 SASEGT. The V segment lost 7 bases and the J segment 2 bases; nucleotides outside the gene matches: 10. CDR3 size: 15 residues. The CDR3 spells CASKDGGGSQETQYF. CDR3 nucleotide sequence: TGTGCCAGCAAGGACGGCGGGGGTAGTCAAGAGACCCAGTACTTC.

This chain uses TRBV4-3 with TRBJ2-7; D possibly corresponds to TRBD2 (5 bases). V was trimmed by 3 bases and J by 0 bases, leaving 12 bases between them. This CDR3 is 15 amino acids long. Germline CDR1 and CDR2: LGHNA and YSLEER. CDR3 DNA sequence: TGCGCCAGCAGCCAGCAGACTACTATCTCCTACGAGCAGTACTTC. Protein: CASSQQTTISYEQYF.

The gene calls are TRBV14 and TRBJ2-7; D is unclear. CDR1 is SGHDN and CDR2 is FVKESK in the germline V gene. V was pared by 0 bases and J by 1 base, with 13 bases between. CDR3 length equals 16 residues. The CDR3 nucleotides read TGTGCCAGCAGCCAAGAAAGGTGGGCCACTTCCTACGAGCAGTACTTC. The encoded protein is CASSQERWATSYEQYF. Looking up the rest from reference TRBV14 and TRBJ2-7 gives the full variable domain: EAGVTQFPSHSVIEKGQTVTLRCDPISGHDNLYWYRRVMGKEIKFLLHFVKESKQDESGMPNNRFLAERTGGTYSTLKVQPAELEDSGVYFCASSQERWATSYEQYFGPGTRLTVT.

The chain combines TRBV4-2 with TRBJ1-2; D is possibly TRBD1 (6 bases). Trimming cost V 1 base and J 4 bases, with 16 bases left between them. CDR1 is LGHNA, CDR2 YNFKEQ, per germline. The length of the CDR3 is 16 residues. DNA for the CDR3: TGTGCCAGCAGCCAAGCGGGCCAGGGGATTTTCTATGGCTACACCTTC. Translation: CASSQAGQGIFYGYTF.

The rearrangement uses TRBV15 and TRBJ2-1; 9 positions match TRBD1. The CDR3 consists of 14 residues. Germline V CDR1 and CDR2: LNHNV, YYDKDF (reference sequence). V was clipped by 5 bases and J by 4 bases; unmatched bases: 3. CDR3 nucleotide sequence: TGTGCCACCAGCTGGGACAGGGTGTACAATGAGCAGTTCTTC. It specifies CATSWDRVYNEQFF.

J is TRBJ1-6 and V is TRBV18, with 9 positions matching TRBD1. Germline trimming cut 2 bases from V and 9 bases from J; bases unmatched to any gene: 14. This CDR3 spans 18 amino acids. CDR1 and CDR2 from the germline V gene are KGHSH and LQKENI. CDR3 residues: CASSPSQAGQGSGSPLHF. The CDR3 region has the DNA TGTGCCAGCTCACCATCTCAAGCGGGACAGGGATCCGGTTCACCCCTCCACTTT.

This chain uses TRBV7-9 with TRBJ2-3; TRBD2 might be the D (6 bases). The CDR3 has 15 residues. Deletions cut 5 bases from V and 5 bases from J, with 17 bases between. CDR1 is SEHNR, CDR2 FQNEAQ, per germline (reference sequence). CDR3 sequence reads: CASSLRDWGGDTQYF. The CDR3 coding sequence is TGTGCCAGCAGCCTGAGGGACTGGGGCGGAGATACGCAGTATTTT. The full variable domain, in which reference TRBV7-9 and TRBJ2-3 provide the parts outside the CDR3, is DTGVSQNPRHKITKRGQNVTFRCDPISEHNRLYWYRQTLGQGPEFLTYFQNEAQLEKSRLLSDRFSAERPKGSFSTLEIQRTEQGDSAMYLCASSLRDWGGDTQYFGPGTRLTVL.

The genes are TRBV7-2 and TRBJ1-1; 7 bases fit TRBD1. The CDR3 covers 15 residues. V shed 1 base, J shed 1 base, and the junction held 3 bases outside the gene matches. Germline loops: CDR1 SGHTA, CDR2 FQGNSA. The DNA for the CDR3 is TGTGCCAGCAGCTTAGTCGGACAGGCGAACACTGAAGCTTTCTTT. It codes for CASSLVGQANTEAFF.

The rearrangement links TRBV13 to TRBJ2-7; TRBD2 matches at 8 bases. This CDR3 is built from 16 residues. Trimming at V came to 1 base and at J to 0 bases, leaving 5 bases not matched to a gene. In germline, CDR1 is PRHDT, CDR2 FYEKMQ (reference sequence). The CDR3 nucleotides are TGTGCCAGCAGCTTAGTATACGGGACTAGCTCCTACGAGCAGTACTTC. Translating it yields CASSLVYGTSSYEQYF. Drawing the rest from reference TRBV13 and TRBJ2-7, the complete variable domain is AAGVIQSPRHLIKEKRETATLKCYPIPRHDTVYWYQQGPGQDPQFLISFYEKMQSDKGSIPDRFSAQQFSDYHSELNMSSLELGDSALYFCASSLVYGTSSYEQYFGPGTRLTVT.

The rearrangement joins TRBV7-8 to TRBJ1-6; 7 positions match TRBD1. J was trimmed by 7 bases and V by 7 bases; bases with no gene match: 7. This CDR3 comprises 14 residues. Germline CDR1 SGHVS, CDR2 FQNEAQ. CDR3 sequence reads: CASTPLQGNSPLHF. CDR3 DNA: TGTGCCAGCACCCCTTTACAGGGGAATTCACCCCTCCACTTT.

This chain joins TRBV2 and TRBJ2-2; possibly TRBD1 for D (6 bases). The CDR3 covers 15 residues. From germline, CDR1 is SNHLY and CDR2 FYNNEI. Trimming took 6 bases from V and 4 from J, leaving 15 bases between them. The CDR3 spells CASSPIGQFTGELFF. The CDR3 DNA follows: TGTGCCAGCAGCCCTATTGGACAGTTCACCGGGGAGCTGTTTTTT.

The chain uses TRBV7-2 and TRBJ2-4, with D perhaps TRBD2 (6 bases). Germline lookup yields CDR1 SGHTA and CDR2 FQGNSA. The length of the CDR3 is 16 residues. Trimming removed 2 bases from V and 1 base from J, with 12 bases in between. CDR3 in amino acids: CASSLRGIGAKNIQYF. The CDR3 DNA reads as TGTGCCAGCAGCTTACGGGGGATTGGGGCCAAAAACATTCAGTACTTC.

This clone turned up a few times. The J gene is TRBJ2-1, the V gene TRBV5-6, with a tentative D call TRBD1 (5 bases). Trimming removed 4 bases from V and 4 bases from J, with 9 bases in between. The CDR3 is 13 amino acids. Looked up from germline, CDR1 is SGHDT and CDR2 is YYEEEE. CDR3 in DNA: TGTGCCAGCAGCCACGACAGTTACAATGAGCAGTTCTTC. It encodes CASSHDSYNEQFF.

The chain links TRBV27 to TRBJ1-3; 7 bases are a match to TRBD1. V lost 5 bases and J lost 4; bases outside the gene matches: 8. The CDR3 sequence is 15 residues long. The germline gives CDR1 MNHEY, CDR2 SMNVEV (reference sequence). CDR3 in DNA: TGTGCCAGCAGTATCACAGGGGATGGAGGAAACACCATATATTTT. Protein product: CASSITGDGGNTIYF.

The J gene is TRBJ1-5, the V gene TRBV2; D is perhaps TRBD1 (6 bases). Germline CDR1 reads SNHLY; CDR2 reads FYNNEI. With 6 bases removed from V and 2 bases from J, the gap between germline ends came to 11 bases. The CDR3 spans 14 residues. CDR3 amino acids: CASSVQGGNQPQHF. For the CDR3, the DNA is TGTGCCAGCAGCGTACAGGGAGGCAATCAGCCCCAGCATTTT.

The chain combines TRBV7-2 with TRBJ2-7; TRBD1 agrees at 10 bases. The germline V gene encodes CDR1 SGHTA and CDR2 FQGNSA. The CDR3 contains 13 residues. The junction had 1 base not matched to a gene; V was cut back by 3 bases and J by 5 bases. CDR3 sequence: CASSFGTGDEQYF. In DNA form, the CDR3 reads TGTGCCAGCAGCTTCGGGACAGGGGACGAGCAGTACTTC.

The chain recombines TRBV7-9 with TRBJ2-1, with D possibly being TRBD1 (5 bases). Per the germline V gene, CDR1 is SEHNR and CDR2 is FQNEAQ (reference sequence). The CDR3 sequence is 16 residues long. V lost 5 bases and J lost 2, with 16 bases in between. DNA for the CDR3: TGTGCCAGCAGCCCTGGGGCCTACAGGACCTACAATGAGCAGTTCTTC. Translation: CASSPGAYRTYNEQFF.

The chain couples TRBV5-4 to TRBJ2-1, with 14 bases aligning to TRBD2. With 4 bases clipped from V and 6 bases from J, the junction kept 6 bases outside the gene matches. The CDR3 is 16 residues long. Germline CDR1 reads SGHNT; CDR2 reads YYREEE (reference sequence). CDR3 nucleotide sequence: TGTGCCAGCAGCGCTGGGACTAGCGGGGGCCGCAATGAGCAGTTCTTC. Translated, it gives CASSAGTSGGRNEQFF.

The chain has TRBV7-8 and TRBJ2-1; D is ambiguous. CDR1 and CDR2 from the germline V gene are SGHVS and FQNEAQ. The V gene lost 1 base and the J gene lost 0 bases, with 4 bases spanning the gap. CDR3 length: 14 residues. CDR3 amino acids: CASSLGSSYNEQFF. The CDR3 bases are TGTGCCAGCAGCTTAGGGAGCTCCTACAATGAGCAGTTCTTC.

The genes are TRBV2 and TRBJ2-3, with TRBD2 matching over 8 bases. The V and J ends lost 8 bases and 3 bases, in that order; junction bases with no gene match: 1. Per germline, CDR1 SNHLY and CDR2 FYNNEI. The CDR3 length is 12 residues. The CDR3 loop reads CASRGGTDTQYF. CDR3 sequence (DNA): TGTGCCAGCCGGGGGGGGACAGATACGCAGTATTTT.

This chain joins TRBV5-8 and TRBJ2-1; 9 bases are a match to TRBD1. Per the germline V gene, CDR1 is SGHTS and CDR2 is YDEGEE. Losses at the gene ends were 5 bases for V and 8 bases for J; bases not matched to a gene: 8. The CDR3 covers 14 residues. The CDR3 loop reads CASSSDRGGDEQFF. The CDR3 DNA sequence: TGTGCCAGCAGTTCGGACAGGGGTGGCGATGAGCAGTTCTTC.

V and J are TRBV6-5 and TRBJ1-1; tentative D call: TRBD1 (6 bases). This CDR3 has 14 residues. CDR1 and CDR2 (germline): MNHEY, SVGAGI. The germline V and J ends were trimmed by 2 bases and 3 bases, with 10 bases remaining between them. The CDR3 loop is CASSYEGGDTEAFF. DNA for the CDR3: TGTGCCAGCAGTTACGAAGGGGGGGACACTGAAGCTTTCTTT.

There are a few counts of this clone. The rearrangement uses TRBV6-5 and TRBJ1-1, with D possibly TRBD1 on 5 matching bases. CDR1 is MNHEY and CDR2 is SVGAGI in the germline V gene. The CDR3 totals 13 residues. V was trimmed by 5 bases and J by 4 bases, leaving 11 bases between them. The DNA of the CDR3 is TGTGCCAGCAGTAACGGGGGGGGCACTGAAGCTTTCTTT. This encodes CASSNGGGTEAFF.